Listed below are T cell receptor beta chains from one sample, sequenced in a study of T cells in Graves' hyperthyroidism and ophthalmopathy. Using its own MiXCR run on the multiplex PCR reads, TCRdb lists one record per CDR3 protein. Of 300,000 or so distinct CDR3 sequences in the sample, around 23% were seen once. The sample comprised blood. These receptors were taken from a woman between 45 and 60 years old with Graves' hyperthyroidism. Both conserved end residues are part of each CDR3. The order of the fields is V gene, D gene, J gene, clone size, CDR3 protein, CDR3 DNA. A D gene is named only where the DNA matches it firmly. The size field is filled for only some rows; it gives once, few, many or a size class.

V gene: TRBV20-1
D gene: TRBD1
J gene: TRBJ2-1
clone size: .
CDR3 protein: CSARDMFGQGADEQFF
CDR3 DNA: TGCAGTGCTAGAGATATGTTCGGACAGGGGGCCGATGAGCAGTTCTTC

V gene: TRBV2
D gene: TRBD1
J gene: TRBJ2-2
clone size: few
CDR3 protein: CASSDAGTGTGELFF
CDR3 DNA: TGTGCCAGCAGTGACGCCGGGACAGGGACCGGGGAGCTGTTTTTT

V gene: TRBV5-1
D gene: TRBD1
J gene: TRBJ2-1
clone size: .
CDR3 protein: CASSLEQGMSNEQFF
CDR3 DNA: TGCGCCAGTTCCCTCGAACAGGGGATGAGCAATGAGCAGTTCTTC

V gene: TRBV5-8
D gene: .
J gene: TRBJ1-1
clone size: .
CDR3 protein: CASSLMGWGGASTEAFF
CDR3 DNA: TGTGCCAGCAGCTTGATGGGATGGGGGGGCGCGTCCACTGAAGCTTTCTTT

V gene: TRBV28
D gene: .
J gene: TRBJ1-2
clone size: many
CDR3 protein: CASSPTTESYGYTF
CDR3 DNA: TGTGCCAGCAGTCCGACCACTGAGAGCTATGGCTACACCTTC

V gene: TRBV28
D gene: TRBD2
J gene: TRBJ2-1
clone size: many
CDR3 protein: CASSPHSGSIGNNEQFF
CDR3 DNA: TGTGCCAGCAGTCCCCATAGCGGGAGTATCGGAAACAATGAGCAGTTCTTC

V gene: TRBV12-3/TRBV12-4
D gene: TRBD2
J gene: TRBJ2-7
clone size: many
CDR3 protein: CASSFGGLAVSYEQYF
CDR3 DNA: TGTGCCAGCAGTTTTGGGGGACTAGCGGTCTCCTACGAGCAGTACTTC

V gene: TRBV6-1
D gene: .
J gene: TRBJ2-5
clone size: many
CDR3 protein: CASSGGQLWETQYF
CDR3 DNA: TGTGCCAGCAGTGGCGGACAGTTGTGGGAGACCCAGTACTTC

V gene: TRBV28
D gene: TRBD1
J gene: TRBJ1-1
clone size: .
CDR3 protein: CASRSGSGQGAFEAFF
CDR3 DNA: TGTGCCAGCAGATCCGGATCAGGACAGGGGGCCTTTGAAGCTTTCTTT

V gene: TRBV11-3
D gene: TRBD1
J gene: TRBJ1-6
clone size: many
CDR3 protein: CASRADRGNNSPLHF
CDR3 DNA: TGTGCCAGCAGGGCTGACAGGGGGAATAATTCACCCCTCCACTTT

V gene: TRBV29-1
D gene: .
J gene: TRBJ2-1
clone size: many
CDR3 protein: CSVANEQFF
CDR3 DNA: TGCAGCGTGGCCAATGAGCAGTTCTTC

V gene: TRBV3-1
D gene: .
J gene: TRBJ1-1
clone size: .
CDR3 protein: CASSQDRLVTGAFF
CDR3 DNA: TGTGCCAGCAGCCAAGATCGTTTGGTTACGGGAGCTTTCTTT

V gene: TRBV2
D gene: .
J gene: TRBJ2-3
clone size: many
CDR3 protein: CASSDVLTRSTDTQYF
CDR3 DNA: TGTGCCAGCAGTGATGTGTTAACTAGAAGCACAGATACGCAGTATTTT

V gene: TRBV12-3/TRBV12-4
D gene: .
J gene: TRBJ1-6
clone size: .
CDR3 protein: CASSLGTYSPLHF
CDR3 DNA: TGTGCCAGCAGTTTAGGGACGTATTCACCCCTCCACTTT

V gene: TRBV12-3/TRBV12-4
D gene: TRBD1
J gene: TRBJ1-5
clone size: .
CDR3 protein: CASSPATGTGFQPQHF
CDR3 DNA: TGTGCCAGCAGCCCCGCGACAGGGACGGGTTTTCAGCCCCAGCATTTT

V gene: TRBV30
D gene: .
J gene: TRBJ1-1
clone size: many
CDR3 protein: CAWYRTVLEAFF
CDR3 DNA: TGTGCCTGGTATAGGACAGTTCTTGAAGCTTTCTTT

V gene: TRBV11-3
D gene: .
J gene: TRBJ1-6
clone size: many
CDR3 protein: CASSLDRVGVNSPLHF
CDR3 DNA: TGTGCCAGCAGCCTAGACCGCGTTGGAGTCAATTCACCCCTCCACTTT

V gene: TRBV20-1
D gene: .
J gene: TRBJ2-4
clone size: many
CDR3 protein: CSASGMSGRNIQYF
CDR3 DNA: TGCAGTGCTAGTGGTATGAGCGGAAGAAACATTCAGTACTTC

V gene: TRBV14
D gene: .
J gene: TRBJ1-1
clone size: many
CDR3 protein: CASSQSFSNTEAFF
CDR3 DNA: TGTGCCAGCAGCCAAAGTTTCTCGAACACTGAAGCTTTCTTT

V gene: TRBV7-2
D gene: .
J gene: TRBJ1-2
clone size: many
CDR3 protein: CASSPTGGNGYTF
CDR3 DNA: TGTGCCAGCAGCCCGACGGGTGGGAATGGCTACACCTTC

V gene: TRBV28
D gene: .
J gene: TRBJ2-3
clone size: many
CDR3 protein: CASSGIRGTDTQYF
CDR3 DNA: TGTGCCAGCAGTGGGATCAGAGGCACAGATACGCAGTATTTT

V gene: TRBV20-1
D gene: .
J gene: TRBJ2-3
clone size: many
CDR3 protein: CSTPSKSSTDTQYF
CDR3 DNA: TGCAGTACCCCCTCGAAAAGCAGCACAGATACGCAGTATTTT

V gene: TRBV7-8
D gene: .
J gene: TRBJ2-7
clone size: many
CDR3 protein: CASSSFDEQYF
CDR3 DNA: TGTGCCAGCAGCTCCTTCGACGAGCAGTACTTC

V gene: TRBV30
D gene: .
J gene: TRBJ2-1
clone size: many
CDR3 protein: CAYKQVRGTHHHYNEQFF
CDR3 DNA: TGTGCCTATAAGCAGGTCCGGGGGACACACCACCACTACAATGAGCAGTTCTTC

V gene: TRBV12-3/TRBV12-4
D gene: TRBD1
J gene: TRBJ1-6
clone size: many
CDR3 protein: CASSLYRGRIDSPLHF
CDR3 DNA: TGTGCCAGCAGTCTGTACAGGGGCCGAATAGATTCACCCCTCCACTTT

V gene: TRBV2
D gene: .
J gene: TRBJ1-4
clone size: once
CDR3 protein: CASSLQWTAANEKLFF
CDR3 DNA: TGTGCCAGCAGCCTACAGTGGACCGCAGCTAATGAAAAACTGTTTTTT

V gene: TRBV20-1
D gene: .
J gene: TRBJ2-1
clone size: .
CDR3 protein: CSASYPGPREQFF
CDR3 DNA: TGCAGTGCTAGTTACCCTGGGCCCAGAGAGCAGTTCTTC

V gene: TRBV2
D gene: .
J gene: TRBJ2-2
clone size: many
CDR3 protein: CASSSGVMDTGELFF
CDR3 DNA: TGTGCCAGCAGTTCAGGGGTGATGGACACCGGGGAGCTGTTTTTT

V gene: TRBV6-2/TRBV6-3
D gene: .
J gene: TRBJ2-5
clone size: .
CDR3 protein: CTSSYRRPEETQYF
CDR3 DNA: TGTACCAGCAGTTACCGTCGTCCGGAAGAGACCCAGTACTTC

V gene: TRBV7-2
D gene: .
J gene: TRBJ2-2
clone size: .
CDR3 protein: CASSLVGGASGELFF
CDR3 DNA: TGTGCCAGCAGCTTAGTTGGGGGCGCGAGCGGGGAGCTGTTTTTT

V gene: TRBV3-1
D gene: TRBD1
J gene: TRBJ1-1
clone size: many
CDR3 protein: CASRPETGEGTEAFF
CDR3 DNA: TGTGCCAGCAGACCGGAAACAGGGGAGGGTACTGAAGCTTTCTTT

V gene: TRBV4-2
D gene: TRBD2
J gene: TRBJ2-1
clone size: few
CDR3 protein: CASSHGAGGPYEQFF
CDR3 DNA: TGTGCCAGCAGCCATGGGGCGGGGGGGCCCTATGAGCAGTTCTTC

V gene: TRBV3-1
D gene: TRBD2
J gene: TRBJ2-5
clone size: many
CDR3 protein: CASSQGLAGGMETQYF
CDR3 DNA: TGTGCCAGCAGCCAGGGACTAGCGGGGGGAATGGAGACCCAGTACTTC

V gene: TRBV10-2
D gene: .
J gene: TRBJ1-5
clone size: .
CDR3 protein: CASSESYQPQHF
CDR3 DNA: TGCGCCAGCAGTGAGAGCTATCAGCCCCAGCATTTT

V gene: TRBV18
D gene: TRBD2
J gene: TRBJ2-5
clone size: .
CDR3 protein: CASSPQAGAQETQYF
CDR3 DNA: TGTGCCAGCTCACCTCAAGCGGGAGCCCAAGAGACCCAGTACTTC

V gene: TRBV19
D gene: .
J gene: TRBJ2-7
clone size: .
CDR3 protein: CASSNHYEQYF
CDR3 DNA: TGTGCCAGTAGTAACCACTACGAGCAGTACTTC

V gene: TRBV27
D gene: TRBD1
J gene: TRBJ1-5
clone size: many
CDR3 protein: CASSRGQGGVQPQHF
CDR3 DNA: TGTGCCAGCAGCCGGGGACAGGGTGGGGTTCAGCCCCAGCATTTT

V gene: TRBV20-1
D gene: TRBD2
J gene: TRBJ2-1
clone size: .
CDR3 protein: CSSKGGRRYNEQFF
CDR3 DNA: TGCAGTAGCAAGGGAGGGAGACGCTACAATGAGCAGTTCTTC

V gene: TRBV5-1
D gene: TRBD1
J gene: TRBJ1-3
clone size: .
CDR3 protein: CASSSRTGGGNTIYF
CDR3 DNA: TGCGCCAGCAGCTCACGGACAGGGGGAGGAAACACCATATATTTT

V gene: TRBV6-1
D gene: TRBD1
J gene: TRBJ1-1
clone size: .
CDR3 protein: CASSRGQGSGTEAFF
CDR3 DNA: TGTGCCAGCAGCCGGGGACAGGGCAGTGGCACTGAAGCTTTCTTT

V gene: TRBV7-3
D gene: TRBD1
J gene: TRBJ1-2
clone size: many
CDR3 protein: CASSPSGGTGYTF
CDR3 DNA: TGTGCCAGCAGCCCCTCAGGGGGAACTGGCTACACCTTC

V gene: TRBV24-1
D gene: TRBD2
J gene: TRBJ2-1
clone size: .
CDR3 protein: CATSASGAYNEQFF
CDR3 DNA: TGTGCCACCAGCGCTAGCGGGGCCTACAATGAGCAGTTCTTC

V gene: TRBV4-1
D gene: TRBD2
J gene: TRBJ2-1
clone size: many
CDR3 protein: CASSQRGGLAGDNEQFF
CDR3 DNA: TGCGCCAGCAGCCAAAGGGGTGGGCTAGCGGGGGACAATGAGCAGTTCTTC

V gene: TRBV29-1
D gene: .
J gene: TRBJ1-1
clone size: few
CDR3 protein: CSAPSGSKTEAFF
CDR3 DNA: TGCAGCGCACCGTCGGGGTCTAAAACTGAAGCTTTCTTT

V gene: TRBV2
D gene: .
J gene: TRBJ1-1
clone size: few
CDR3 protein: CASSEELDSLEAFF
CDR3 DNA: TGTGCCAGCAGTGAAGAACTGGACAGCCTTGAAGCTTTCTTT